The 24 T cell receptor beta chains reported below all come from one sample, sequenced in a study of T cells in tuberculosis. Libraries were prepared by immunoSEQ multiplex PCR; TCRdb keeps only in-frame clonotypes and omits some of them. The sample yields roughly 35,000 clones, 92% seen once. Time point of the sample: new active TB diagnosis, blood taken before or within 7 days of starting treatment. This specimen was PBMCs, taken at tuberculosis diagnosis. These receptors were taken from an adult with tuberculosis. Some clones in this sample may be carry-over from other donors' samples.

The J gene is TRBJ2-7, the V gene TRBV5-1; 10 bases fit TRBD2. Germline V gives CDR1 SGHRS, CDR2 YFSETQ. Trimming took 4 bases from V and 4 from J; bases not matched to a gene: 17. The length of the CDR3 is 18 residues. CDR3 sequence (DNA): TGCGCCAGCAGCCCCGAGGGCCTAGTAGCGGGGGGCAGATACGAGCAGTACTTC. Encoded protein: CASSPEGLVAGGRYEQYF.

This chain links TRBV5-4 with TRBJ2-1; 12 nucleotides agree with TRBD2. The CDR3 runs 15 residues. The germline V gene has CDR1 SGHNT and CDR2 YYREEE (reference sequence). Trimming cost V 4 bases and J 5 bases; bases outside gene matches: 4. In nucleotides, the CDR3 is TGTGCCAGCAGCCCGACTAGCGGGAGAGACAATGAGCAGTTCTTC. Translation gives CASSPTSGRDNEQFF.

This chain joins TRBV13 and TRBJ1-5, with D maybe TRBD1 (5 bases). The CDR3 contains 15 residues. V lost 3 bases and J lost 3, with 12 bases in between. CDR1 and CDR2 from the germline V gene are PRHDT and FYEKMQ (reference sequence). The CDR3 loop reads CASSFHGAHNQPQHF. CDR3 nucleotides: TGTGCCAGCAGCTTTCATGGGGCCCACAATCAGCCCCAGCATTTT.

This chain links TRBV27 with TRBJ1-6; D might be TRBD1 (5 bases). V lost 2 bases to trimming and J lost 3 bases, with 11 bases between them. CDR1 is MNHEY, CDR2 SMNVEV, per germline (reference sequence). The CDR3 runs to 16 residues. CDR3 amino acids: CASSLAPGGYNSPLHF. The CDR3 coding sequence is TGTGCCAGCAGTTTAGCCCCCGGGGGCTATAATTCACCCCTCCACTTT.

This chain joins TRBV15 and TRBJ2-6, with D possibly TRBD2 on 5 matching bases. The V gene lost 3 bases and the J gene lost 0 bases, with 12 bases spanning the gap. This CDR3 spans 17 amino acids. Germline CDR1 LNHNV, CDR2 YYDKDF (reference sequence). In nucleotides, the CDR3 is TGTGCCACCAGCAGCGGACTTGTTAACTCTGGGGCCAACGTCCTGACTTTC. Translated, it gives CATSSGLVNSGANVLTF.

The chain joins TRBV18 to TRBJ1-2, with TRBD1 as a possible D gene (5 bases). The V end was cut by 4 bases, the J end by 6 bases, with 18 bases between. CDR1 is KGHSH, CDR2 LQKENI, per germline. This CDR3 has 15 amino acids. The CDR3 reads CASSLMEGYINGYTF. The CDR3 coding sequence is TGTGCCAGCTCACTCATGGAGGGGTATATAAATGGCTACACCTTC.

The J gene is TRBJ2-7, the V gene TRBV15; 7 nucleotides agree with TRBD2. Per germline, CDR1 LNHNV and CDR2 YYDKDF (reference sequence). V lost 0 bases and J lost 1; bases outside the gene matches: 6. The CDR3 totals 16 residues. The CDR3, as DNA: TGTGCCACCAGCAGAGACCGGGCTAGCGGTTCCTACGAGCAGTACTTC. Its translation: CATSRDRASGSYEQYF.

The chain has TRBV19 and TRBJ2-7; D possibly corresponds to TRBD1 (6 bases). This CDR3 is 15 amino acids long. Trimming stripped 6 bases from V and 4 bases from J, with 19 bases between. CDR1 is LNHDA, CDR2 SQIVND, per germline (reference sequence). CDR3 amino acids: CASSKKQGVKYEQYF. In nucleotides, the CDR3 is TGTGCCAGTAGCAAAAAACAGGGTGTCAAGTACGAGCAGTACTTC.

The gene calls are TRBV25-1 and TRBJ1-6; TRBD1 might be the D (6 bases). CDR1 and CDR2 from the germline V gene are MGHDK and SYGVNS. The V gene lost 1 base and the J gene lost 7 bases, with 14 bases spanning the gap. The CDR3 spans 16 residues. In DNA form, the CDR3 reads TGTGCCAGCAGTGAATTTGCCGGACAGCCAAATTCACCCCTCCACTTT. It codes for CASSEFAGQPNSPLHF.

This clone was seen once. The CDR3 loop reads CASSVASSYEQYF. CDR3 in DNA: TGTGCCAGCAGCGTAGCCTCCTCCTACGAGCAGTACTTC. The J gene is TRBJ2-7, the V gene TRBV9, with D hard to call. The V gene lost 0 bases and the J gene lost 0 bases, with 4 bases spanning the gap. The length of the CDR3 is 13 residues. The germline V gene encodes CDR1 SGDLS and CDR2 YYNGEE.

V usage is TRBV6-5 and J usage is TRBJ1-1; D is unresolved. Germline V gene sequence: CDR1 MNHEY, CDR2 SVGAGI. Trimming stripped 1 base from V and 3 bases from J, with 15 bases between. The CDR3 loop spans 16 amino acids. As DNA, the CDR3 is TGTGCCAGCAGTTACTTGACTCTGGCGGGGTACACTGAAGCTTTCTTT. It is translated as CASSYLTLAGYTEAFF.

Here the CDR3 reads CASSPRTGPNTGELFF. CDR3 nucleotide sequence: TGTGCCAGCTCACCACGCACAGGACCGAACACCGGGGAGCTGTTTTTT. J is TRBJ2-2 and V is TRBV18; perhaps TRBD1 as D (5 bases). The ends were cut back, 1 base at V and 0 bases at J, with 9 bases in the middle. Germline loops: CDR1 KGHSH, CDR2 LQKENI. The CDR3 extends over 16 amino acids.

This chain joins TRBV10-2 and TRBJ2-1, with 8 bases lining up with TRBD2. The CDR3 totals 17 residues. The trim removed 4 bases at V and 6 bases at J, leaving 14 bases unmatched. Germline V CDR1 and CDR2: WSHSY, SAAADI. The CDR3 DNA is TGCGCCAGCAGTGGCGCCGGGTCGCGGGAGGTCGGCAATGAGCAGTTCTTC. This encodes CASSGAGSREVGNEQFF.

The table lists this clone with a count of one. The chain recombines TRBV19 with TRBJ1-5; D gene unclear. Looked up from germline, CDR1 is LNHDA and CDR2 is SQIVND (reference sequence). V lost 5 bases and J 4 bases, leaving 12 bases between the germline ends. The CDR3 is 14 amino acids. The DNA for the CDR3 is TGTGCCAGTAGTCGTAGCGGGTGGAATCAGCCCCAGCATTTT. This translates into CASSRSGWNQPQHF.

V is TRBV11-3 and J is TRBJ2-3; the D gene is possibly TRBD2 (5 bases). From germline, CDR1 is SGHNT and CDR2 YENEEA. V was pared by 5 bases and J by 2 bases, with 11 bases between. The CDR3 spans 14 residues. DNA of the CDR3: TGTGCCAGCAGCCCGAGCGGTTTCACAGATACGCAGTATTTT. Protein product: CASSPSGFTDTQYF.

The chain combines TRBV19 with TRBJ2-1, with a weak D call TRBD1 (5 bases). Germline values: CDR1 LNHDA, CDR2 SQIVND (reference sequence). V was cut by 2 bases and J by 3 bases, with 11 bases left in between. The CDR3 length is 15 residues. Here the CDR3 DNA reads TGTGCCAGTAGTATACTAAAAGACAGCTACAATGAGCAGTTCTTC. It codes for CASSILKDSYNEQFF.

The gene calls are TRBV18 and TRBJ1-1, with D possibly TRBD1 on 5 matching bases. V was shortened by 6 bases and J by 2 bases, with 22 bases between the two germline ends. Germline-derived CDR1 and CDR2 are KGHSH and LQKENI. The CDR3 is made up of 17 amino acids. The CDR3 region is CASSQGRGMPINTEAFF. For the CDR3, the DNA is TGTGCCAGCTCCCAAGGGAGGGGAATGCCGATTAACACTGAAGCTTTCTTT.

The genes are TRBV19 and TRBJ1-2; D remains ambiguous. This CDR3 spans 14 amino acids. Germline V CDR1 and CDR2: LNHDA, SQIVND (reference sequence). V lost 1 base and J 0 bases, leaving 6 bases between the germline ends. The CDR3 here is CASSIGLTNYGYTF. The CDR3 DNA sequence: TGTGCCAGTAGTATAGGACTTACTAACTATGGCTACACCTTC.

This chain joins TRBV5-1 and TRBJ2-1; D possibly corresponds to TRBD2 (5 bases). CDR3 length: 14 residues. CDR1 and CDR2 (germline): SGHRS, YFSETQ. V gave up 1 base and J gave up 7 bases, with 12 bases separating them. CDR3 region: CASSLLSSGNEQFF. CDR3 sequence (DNA): TGCGCCAGCAGCTTGTTGAGTTCGGGGAATGAGCAGTTCTTC.

The J gene is TRBJ1-5, the V gene TRBV5-3, with a tentative D call TRBD1 (5 bases). TRBV5-3 is given ORF status, its function remaining uncertain. Trimming stripped 0 bases from V and 1 base from J, with 11 bases between. The CDR3 has 16 residues. The CDR3 loop reads CARSLGDSQSNQPQHF. The CDR3 nucleotides are TGTGCCAGAAGCTTGGGGGACTCACAAAGCAATCAGCCCCAGCATTTT.

The chain recombines TRBV5-4 with TRBJ2-3; D is unclear. The CDR3 sequence is 13 residues long. Trimming took 4 bases from V and 3 from J, leaving 9 bases between them. The germline gives CDR1 SGHNT, CDR2 YYREEE (reference sequence). CDR3 residues: CASSPFGTDTQYF. In DNA, the CDR3 is TGTGCCAGCAGCCCGTTCGGGACAGATACGCAGTATTTT. Full variable domain (rest looked up from reference TRBV5-4 and TRBJ2-3): ETGVTQSPTHLIKTRGQQVTLRCSSQSGHNTVSWYQQALGQGPQFIFQYYREEENGRGNFPPRFSGLQFPNYSSELNVNALELDDSALYLCASSPFGTDTQYFGPGTRLTVL.

J is TRBJ1-2 and V is TRBV2; the D is unclear. The CDR3 sequence is 12 residues long. Germline lookup yields CDR1 SNHLY and CDR2 FYNNEI. Deletions cut 6 bases from V and 5 bases from J, with 10 bases between. CDR3: CASRQTQYGYTF. CDR3 DNA: TGTGCCAGCAGACAGACCCAATATGGCTACACCTTC.

This rearrangement joins TRBV4-2 to TRBJ2-3; 9 nucleotides match TRBD2. The CDR3 extends over 16 amino acids. V lost 0 bases, J lost 2 bases, and 3 bases stayed unmatched. Germline CDR1 LGHNA, CDR2 YNFKEQ. CDR3 in DNA: TGTGCCAGCAGCCAAGAGGGGGGACTAGCCACAGATACGCAGTATTTT. It encodes CASSQEGGLATDTQYF.

This chain uses TRBV4-1 with TRBJ2-7, with 12 bases that match TRBD2. The J segment lost 3 bases and the V segment lost 1 base, leaving 1 base of the junction unmatched. CDR3 length equals 15 residues. Germline CDR1 and CDR2: MGHRA and YSYEKL. CDR3 sequence reads: CASSQGLAGVYEQYF. CDR3 coding DNA: TGCGCCAGCAGCCAAGGACTAGCGGGGGTCTACGAGCAGTACTTC.